This entry lists 14 T cell receptor beta chains sequenced from one sample in a study of blood T cell repertoires in COVID-19. The assay was immunoSEQ multiplex PCR, and TCRdb's table has in-frame clones only and misses some. The data hold under 400,000 clones, with around 90% observed a single time. The specimen was peripheral blood. The receptors originated from a woman aged 30 to 39 with COVID-19, enrolled during active disease.

V is TRBV11-3 and J is TRBJ1-1; no reliable D call. The ends were cut back, 7 bases at V and 4 bases at J, with 10 bases in the middle. CDR3 size: 12 residues. Germline loops: CDR1 SGHNT, CDR2 YENEEA. The CDR3 DNA reads TGTGCCAGCAAAGGGCGGGGCACTGAAGCTTTCTTT. Translated: CASKGRGTEAFF. Full variable domain (missing parts from reference TRBV11-3 and TRBJ1-1): EAGVVQSPRYKIIEKKQPVAFWCNPISGHNTLYWYLQNLGQGPELLIRYENEEAVDDSQLPKDRFSAERLKGVDSTLKIQPAELGDSAVYLCASKGRGTEAFFGQGTRLTVV.

This clone showed up many times. The rearrangement joins TRBV6-4 to TRBJ2-1; 7 bases fit TRBD1. This CDR3 contains 15 residues. The V segment lost 3 bases and the J segment 0 bases; nucleotides outside the gene matches: 2. The germline CDR1 and CDR2 sequences are MRHNA and SNTAGT. Here the CDR3 reads CASSESGGSYNEQFF. CDR3 bases: TGTGCCAGCAGTGAATCAGGGGGCTCCTACAATGAGCAGTTCTTC.

The J gene is TRBJ1-3, the V gene TRBV5-4; TRBD1 aligns across 8 bases. The germline V gene encodes CDR1 SGHNT and CDR2 YYREEE (reference sequence). This CDR3 has 15 amino acids. V gave up 0 bases and J gave up 3 bases; unmatched junction bases: 2. The CDR3 spells CASSLGGTGGNTIYF. In nucleotides, the CDR3 is TGTGCCAGCAGCTTGGGAGGGACAGGTGGAAACACCATATATTTT.

The chain links TRBV6-6 to TRBJ2-1; 14 positions agree with TRBD2. V shed 6 bases and J 6 bases; nucleotides not matched to a gene: 7. This CDR3 is 16 amino acids long. Germline-derived CDR1 and CDR2 are MNHNY and SVGAGI (reference sequence). In DNA, the CDR3 is TGTGCCAGCAGCAAACCGGGACTAGCGGGAGCCAATGAGCAGTTCTTC. Its translation is CASSKPGLAGANEQFF.

The chain employs TRBV18 and TRBJ2-3; D perhaps matches TRBD1 (5 bases). CDR1 is KGHSH, CDR2 LQKENI, per germline. V shed 2 bases and J shed 2 bases, with 11 bases lying between them. The CDR3 is made up of 15 amino acids. The CDR3 region has the DNA TGTGCCAGCTCACCAGGGCAGGGCCTCACAGATACGCAGTATTTT. Amino acid sequence: CASSPGQGLTDTQYF.

In this sample, this clone turned up once. The chain links TRBV29-1 to TRBJ2-1; D uncertain. The ends were cut back, 4 bases at V and 4 bases at J, with 14 bases in the middle. Germline values: CDR1 SQVTM, CDR2 ANQGSEA. This CDR3 has 14 residues. The CDR3 DNA reads TGCAGCGTTGGTAGTTCAAACGGGTACAATGAGCAGTTCTTC. It specifies CSVGSSNGYNEQFF.

The rearrangement uses TRBV2 and TRBJ1-2; D uncertain. CDR3 length: 12 residues. Germline CDR1 is SNHLY and CDR2 is FYNNEI. Trimming left V 6 bases short and J 4 bases short, with 9 bases between. CDR3 region: CASRNEVYGYTF. In nucleotides, the CDR3 is TGTGCCAGCAGGAACGAGGTCTATGGCTACACCTTC.

This chain connects TRBV10-3 to TRBJ1-3; TRBD1 matches at 7 bases. After removal of 0 bases from V and 0 bases from J, the junction contained 5 bases not matched to a gene. The CDR3 length is 17 residues. The germline V gene encodes CDR1 ENHRY and CDR2 SYGVKD. The CDR3 here is CAISESGGQLSGNTIYF. CDR3 coding DNA: TGTGCCATCAGTGAGTCCGGGGGACAGCTCTCTGGAAACACCATATATTTT.

The V and J genes are TRBV5-4 and TRBJ1-2; D is unresolved. The CDR3 is 12 residues long. Between the trimmed V and J ends, which lost 2 bases and 5 bases, there was a span of 7 bases. The germline CDR1 and CDR2 sequences are SGHNT and YYREEE (reference sequence). CDR3 loop: CASSFSTYGYTF. Here the CDR3 DNA reads TGTGCCAGCAGCTTCTCCACTTATGGCTACACCTTC.

This clone was detected a few times. Other DNA variants within this sample encode the same CDR3. The V gene is TRBV5-4, the J gene TRBJ1-2, with D perhaps TRBD1 (6 bases). Germline CDR1 SGHNT, CDR2 YYREEE (reference sequence). Trimming took 3 bases from V and 2 from J, leaving 11 bases between them. This CDR3 contains 14 residues. The CDR3 region is CASSSQGLNYGYTF. The CDR3 bases are TGTGCCAGCAGCTCCCAGGGGCTCAACTATGGCTACACCTTC.

The chain joins TRBV10-3 to TRBJ1-1; possible D gene TRBD1, 6 bases. The germline CDR1 and CDR2 sequences are ENHRY and SYGVKD. Trimming stripped 6 bases from V and 1 base from J, with 15 bases between. The CDR3 consists of 15 residues. In DNA, the CDR3 is TGTGCCATCAGGGACATAGGACAGACGAACACTGAAGCTTTCTTT. Encoded protein: CAIRDIGQTNTEAFF.

In DNA, the CDR3 is TGTGCCAGCAGCCTCGGACAGACCTTCTCTGGAAACACCATATATTTT. Protein sequence: CASSLGQTFSGNTIYF. The genes are TRBV5-4 and TRBJ1-3; possibly TRBD1 for D (6 bases). The CDR3 loop spans 16 amino acids. The V end lost 4 bases, the J end lost 0 bases, and 14 bases lay between the germline ends. CDR1 and CDR2 from the germline V gene are SGHNT and YYREEE (reference sequence).

This chain links TRBV30 with TRBJ1-1; D is ambiguous. This CDR3 is built from 12 residues. The germline V and J ends were trimmed by 3 bases and 1 base, with 6 bases remaining between them. Germline V gives CDR1 GTSNPN, CDR2 SVGIG (reference sequence). CDR3 region: CAWRQQNTEAFF. CDR3 bases: TGTGCCTGGAGACAGCAGAACACTGAAGCTTTCTTT.

This sequence joins TRBV5-1 and TRBJ2-7; D is possibly TRBD1 (5 bases). CDR3 length equals 14 residues. Trimming cost V 4 bases and J 5 bases, with 16 bases left between them. The germline CDR1 and CDR2 sequences are SGHRS and YFSETQ. CDR3 protein: CASSIDWGSDEQYF. CDR3 in DNA: TGCGCCAGCAGCATCGACTGGGGCTCGGACGAGCAGTACTTC.